The 8 T cell receptor beta chains reported below all come from one sample, sequenced in a study of T-cell reconstitution after alpha-beta-depleted transplantation in children. Preparing the TCRbeta library involved the use of unique molecular identifiers. Each CDR3 protein gets one entry after TCRdb re-called the PCR reads with MiXCR. Of fewer than 250,000 distinct CDR3 sequences detected, approximately 8.9% appear once; the ten largest clones hold 6.3%. The input for sequencing was PBMCs, mostly from graft donor cells, taken 180 days after TCRalphabeta/CD19-depleted stem cell transplant. Receptors originate from a male patient between 10 and 17 years old who had a stem cell transplant for acute lymphoblastic leukemia, so the T cells may come from the graft donor.

This clonotype occurred a few times. This chain links TRBV5-6 with TRBJ2-7; D not resolved. V lost 4 bases and J 7 bases, leaving 9 bases between the germline ends. Germline V lookup: CDR1 SGHDT, CDR2 YYEEEE. This CDR3 spans 11 amino acids. The CDR3 DNA reads TGTGCCAGCAGCCACCTGATGGAGCAGTACTTC. It translates to CASSHLMEQYF.

In its sample, this clonotype was seen many times. CDR3 bases: TGTGCCAGCAGCTTGAGGGGGTATAAAAGCTCCTACGAGCAGTACTTC. Its translation: CASSLRGYKSSYEQYF. The chain is built from TRBV5-6 and TRBJ2-7, with D maybe TRBD1 (6 bases). V lost 1 base and J lost 0, with 14 bases in between. The germline V gene encodes CDR1 SGHDT and CDR2 YYEEEE. This CDR3 is 16 amino acids long.

Many counts were recorded for this clonotype. The chain is built from TRBV10-3 and TRBJ2-3, with TRBD2 matching over 10 bases. The CDR3 contains 17 residues. V lost 4 bases and J lost 2; bases outside the gene matches: 9. Germline loops: CDR1 ENHRY, CDR2 SYGVKD. Here the CDR3 reads CAISAFLAGGLTDTQYF. DNA of the CDR3: TGTGCCATCAGTGCCTTCTTAGCGGGGGGACTCACAGATACGCAGTATTTT.

This clonotype was recorded many times. The V and J genes are TRBV25-1 and TRBJ2-3; TRBD1 might be the D (5 bases). The V end lost 4 bases, the J end lost 3 bases, and 8 bases lay between the germline ends. Germline V CDR1 and CDR2: MGHDK, SYGVNS. The CDR3 length is 13 residues. The CDR3, as DNA: TGTGCCAGCAGTGTAGGGGTAACAGATACGCAGTATTTT. This translates into CASSVGVTDTQYF.

This clonotype was seen repeatedly, ten times or more. The rearrangement uses TRBV12-3 or TRBV12-4 and TRBJ2-2; perhaps TRBD2 as D (6 bases). V was cut by 5 bases and J by 4 bases, with 20 bases left in between. The CDR3 totals 17 residues. The CDR3 spells CASSPPQTTRGTGELFF. CDR3 DNA sequence: TGTGCCAGCAGTCCACCTCAGACTACGCGGGGCACCGGGGAGCTGTTTTTT.

In its sample, this clonotype was seen many times. J is TRBJ2-3 and V is TRBV6-2 or TRBV6-3; perhaps TRBD2 as D (6 bases). Germline V lookup: CDR1 MNHEY, CDR2 SVGEGT. The CDR3 is 16 amino acids. Deletions cut 7 bases from V and 0 bases from J, with 17 bases between. Here the CDR3 DNA reads TGTGCCAGCACGTCCCCGAACCGGGGGAGCACAGATACGCAGTATTTT. Translating gives CASTSPNRGSTDTQYF.

This clonotype was seen many times. The chain employs TRBV11-2 and TRBJ1-6; D ambiguous. Germline V gives CDR1 SGHAT, CDR2 FQNNGV. This CDR3 region has 13 residues. The V end was cut by 0 bases, the J end by 9 bases, with 6 bases between. This CDR3 is CASSLDPVSPLHF. The CDR3 region has the DNA TGTGCCAGCAGCTTAGATCCAGTTTCACCCCTCCACTTT.

The V call is TRBV18, the J call TRBJ1-1; tentative D call: TRBD1 (6 bases). V lost 2 bases and J lost 11, with 12 bases in between. The CDR3 extends over 12 amino acids. CDR1 and CDR2 from the germline V gene are KGHSH and LQKENI. The CDR3 sequence: CASSPEGGRAFF. CDR3 nucleotides: TGTGCCAGCTCACCAGAAGGGGGTCGGGCTTTCTTT. The whole variable domain, filled in from reference TRBV18 and TRBJ1-1, reads NAGVMQNPRHLVRRRGQEARLRCSPMKGHSHVYWYRQLPEEGLKFMVYLQKENIIDESGMPKERFSAEFPKEGPSILRIQQVVRGDSAAYFCASSPEGGRAFFGQGTRLTVV.